These T cell receptor beta chains were read from a single sample in a study of shared clonotypes between healthy human individuals. Some clones are missing from TCRdb's copy, which holds only in-frame ones; the method was immunoSEQ multiplex PCR. The data hold hundreds of thousands of clones, with around 79% observed a single time. The material sequenced was PBMCs. All receptors come from a woman aged 40 to 55 in good health. Some clones in this sample may be carry-over from other donors' samples. The CDR3 runs from the conserved cysteine through the conserved F or W. A D gene is named only where the DNA matches it firmly. Clone size is stated in some rows and not others, as once, few, many or a class when expanded.

CDR3aa: CASRLTSGSYEQYF; CDR3nt: TGTGCCAGTAGGTTGACTAGCGGTTCCTACGAGCAGTACTTC; abundance: NA; j_gene: TRBJ2-7; d_gene: TRBD2; v_gene: TRBV19; len: 14
CDR3aa: CASSPRVGPFYEQYF; CDR3nt: TGTGCCAGCAGTCCCCGGGTAGGACCATTCTACGAGCAGTACTTC; abundance: once; j_gene: TRBJ2-7; d_gene: NA; v_gene: TRBV27; len: 15
CDR3aa: CASRPIQGTSNQPQHF; CDR3nt: TGTGCCAGCAGGCCAATACAGGGTACGAGCAATCAGCCCCAGCATTTT; abundance: few; j_gene: TRBJ1-5; d_gene: NA; v_gene: TRBV27; len: 16
CDR3aa: CASSLDGSSMVYEQYF; CDR3nt: TGTGCCAGCAGCTTAGATGGTAGCTCAATGGTCTACGAGCAGTACTTC; abundance: NA; j_gene: TRBJ2-7; d_gene: NA; v_gene: TRBV7-2; len: 16
CDR3aa: CASSTPTGELFF; CDR3nt: TGTGCCAGCAGTACACCGACCGGGGAGCTGTTTTTT; abundance: many; j_gene: TRBJ2-2; d_gene: NA; v_gene: TRBV28; len: 12
CDR3aa: CASQRQGDTGELFF; CDR3nt: TGTGCCAGTCAAAGACAGGGCGACACCGGGGAGCTGTTTTTT; abundance: NA; j_gene: TRBJ2-2; d_gene: TRBD1; v_gene: TRBV19; len: 14
CDR3aa: CASGVADSSYNEQFF; CDR3nt: TGTGCCAGCGGGGTAGCGGATAGCTCCTACAATGAGCAGTTCTTC; abundance: many; j_gene: TRBJ2-1; d_gene: NA; v_gene: TRBV6-1; len: 15
CDR3aa: CASSPPVSVGSETQYF; CDR3nt: TGTGCCAGCTCACCACCGGTCTCGGTGGGGTCAGAGACCCAGTACTTC; abundance: NA; j_gene: TRBJ2-5; d_gene: NA; v_gene: TRBV18; len: 16
CDR3aa: CAISRAQGASNQPQHF; CDR3nt: TGTGCCATCTCAAGGGCTCAGGGGGCGAGCAATCAGCCCCAGCATTTT; abundance: many; j_gene: TRBJ1-5; d_gene: TRBD1; v_gene: TRBV28; len: 16
CDR3aa: CASSLDYRGWNEQFF; CDR3nt: TGTGCCAGCAGCTTAGACTACAGGGGTTGGAATGAGCAGTTCTTC; abundance: NA; j_gene: TRBJ2-1; d_gene: TRBD1; v_gene: TRBV9; len: 15